The next 18 T cell receptor beta chains were all read from a single sample in a study of shared clonotypes between healthy human individuals. Libraries were prepared by immunoSEQ multiplex PCR; TCRdb keeps only in-frame clonotypes and omits some of them. The sample shows roughly 2 million clones, 95% of them seen only once. Sequenced material: naive CD4+ T cells sorted from blood. Subset specified: CD45RA+ positively selected. The source is a man between 18 and 29 years old in good health.

In its sample, this clone was seen once. The CDR3 region is CASSQGGIADEQYF. CDR3 bases: TGTGCCAGCTCACAAGGGGGCATAGCCGACGAGCAGTACTTC. V and J are TRBV18 and TRBJ2-7; 7 bases align to TRBD1. V lost 4 bases and J lost 5; bases outside the gene matches: 8. The length of the CDR3 is 14 residues. CDR1 is KGHSH and CDR2 is LQKENI in the germline V gene.

The chain joins TRBV6-1 to TRBJ2-7, with D possibly TRBD1 on 6 matching bases. The V and J ends lost 10 bases and 2 bases respectively, with 15 bases between them. Per the germline V gene, CDR1 is MNHNS and CDR2 is SASEGT. The CDR3 has 13 amino acids. The CDR3 reads CATRGDKTYEQYF. CDR3 bases: TGTGCCACTCGAGGGGACAAAACCTACGAGCAGTACTTC.

The V and J genes are TRBV2 and TRBJ2-2, with D uncertain. Trimming cost V 7 bases and J 4 bases, with 7 bases left between them. Germline CDR1 and CDR2: SNHLY and FYNNEI. The CDR3 extends over 12 amino acids. CDR3 in amino acids: CASKASTGELFF. CDR3 coding DNA: TGTGCCAGCAAGGCCTCCACCGGGGAGCTGTTTTTT.

The J gene is TRBJ2-7, the V gene TRBV7-9; D unresolved. The length of the CDR3 is 17 residues. Trimming shortened V by 4 bases and J by 2 bases, and 21 bases separated the two germline ends. The V gene's germline CDR1 is SEHNR and CDR2 FQNEAQ (reference sequence). CDR3 region: CASSSSHGPRNPYEQYF. CDR3 bases: TGTGCCAGCAGCTCGAGCCATGGGCCGAGAAACCCCTACGAGCAGTACTTC.

This chain uses TRBV4-1 with TRBJ2-2, with 11 nucleotides matching TRBD2. The CDR3 consists of 18 residues. V lost 3 bases to trimming and J lost 0 bases; unmatched junction nucleotides: 6. Germline V gene sequence: CDR1 MGHRA, CDR2 YSYEKL. CDR3 coding DNA: TGCGCCAGCAGCCACGCACTAGCGGGGGCAACGAACACCGGGGAGCTGTTTTTT. This gives the protein CASSHALAGATNTGELFF.

This clone was recorded at least ten times. Different DNA sequences within this sample yield the same CDR3. The chain employs TRBV30 and TRBJ1-5, with a weak D call TRBD1 (5 bases). Germline V CDR1 and CDR2: GTSNPN, SVGIG (reference sequence). There are 15 residues in the CDR3. Trimming removed 0 bases from V and 0 bases from J, with 9 bases in between. The CDR3 is CAWSVWGSSNQPQHF. The CDR3 bases are TGTGCCTGGAGTGTATGGGGCAGTAGCAATCAGCCCCAGCATTTT.

This chain connects TRBV6-5 to TRBJ1-2; 8 nucleotides match TRBD1. The CDR3 is 14 residues long. The trim removed 8 bases at V and 13 bases at J, leaving 18 bases unmatched. Germline-derived CDR1 and CDR2 are MNHEY and SVGAGI. The CDR3 reads CASGTGVNPAGVTF. The CDR3 bases are TGTGCCAGCGGGACAGGAGTAAACCCCGCGGGGGTCACCTTC.

For this clone: The sample holds other DNA sequences that translate to the same CDR3. The chain links TRBV4-3 to TRBJ1-5, with D hard to call. The germline V and J ends were trimmed by 0 bases and 4 bases, with 4 bases remaining between them. Germline CDR1 and CDR2: LGHNA and YSLEER. The CDR3 has 13 amino acids. CDR3 in DNA: TGCGCCAGCAGCCAAGAGACGAATCAGCCCCAGCATTTT. Protein sequence: CASSQETNQPQHF.

The chain employs TRBV6-5 and TRBJ1-2; D might be TRBD1 (6 bases). Trimming stripped 0 bases from V and 7 bases from J, with 12 bases between. Germline V gene sequence: CDR1 MNHEY, CDR2 SVGAGI. CDR3 size: 14 residues. CDR3 DNA: TGTGCCAGCAGTTACTCGTGGGGACAAGGTGGCTACACCTTC. Translated, it gives CASSYSWGQGGYTF.

This chain connects TRBV27 to TRBJ2-7, with D unresolved. Germline V gene lookup returns CDR1 MNHEY and CDR2 SMNVEV (reference sequence). V lost 0 bases and J 1 base, leaving 10 bases between the germline ends. The CDR3 covers 15 residues. This CDR3 reads CASSLSANPSYEQYF. The CDR3 nucleotides are TGTGCCAGCAGTTTATCGGCAAACCCGTCCTACGAGCAGTACTTC.

Points on this clone: With a much larger clone just one base away, this may be a read error. Other DNA sequences from this sample encode an identical CDR3 as well. The J gene is TRBJ1-1, the V gene TRBV9; possibly TRBD1 for D (5 bases). The germline V gene encodes CDR1 SGDLS and CDR2 YYNGEE. Trimming removed 3 bases from V and 3 bases from J, with 15 bases in between. The CDR3 is 15 amino acids. The CDR3 reads CASSERQGADTEAFF. The CDR3 DNA follows: TGTGCCAGCAGCGAGCGGCAGGGAGCGGACACTGAAGCTTTCTTT.

J is TRBJ2-2 and V is TRBV27, with no clear D. V lost 4 bases and J 7 bases, leaving 16 bases between the germline ends. The CDR3 totals 15 residues. Germline values: CDR1 MNHEY, CDR2 SMNVEV (reference sequence). The CDR3 region is CASSSPTQGIGELFF. The CDR3 coding sequence is TGTGCCAGCAGTTCCCCTACGCAAGGCATCGGGGAGCTGTTTTTT.

The chain joins TRBV18 to TRBJ2-2; 8 bases line up with TRBD1. Germline V gives CDR1 KGHSH, CDR2 LQKENI. The CDR3 loop spans 16 amino acids. The V segment lost 2 bases and the J segment 4 bases; nucleotides outside the gene matches: 6. Here the CDR3 reads CASSPIGQGSTGELFF. CDR3 DNA sequence: TGTGCCAGCTCACCAATAGGACAGGGAAGCACCGGGGAGCTGTTTTTT.

J is TRBJ1-6 and V is TRBV19; no clear D. V was pared by 3 bases and J by 3 bases, with 9 bases between. The CDR3 contains 15 residues. Germline V CDR1 and CDR2: LNHDA, SQIVND (reference sequence). The CDR3 sequence: CASSISQSYNSPLHF. As DNA, the CDR3 is TGTGCCAGTAGTATCTCACAAAGCTATAATTCACCCCTCCACTTT.

V gene TRBV11-2 combines with J gene TRBJ2-5; TRBD1 matches 12 bases. The length of the CDR3 is 15 residues. V lost 5 bases, J lost 5 bases, and 6 bases stayed unmatched. The germline CDR1 and CDR2 sequences are SGHAT and FQNNGV. CDR3 in DNA: TGTGCCAGCAGCCCAGGGACAGGGGGCAGGGAGACCCAGTACTTC. Amino acids: CASSPGTGGRETQYF.

With respect to this clone: Other DNA sequences in this sample translate to the same CDR3. This chain joins TRBV5-1 and TRBJ2-7; 13 bases agree with TRBD2. V trimming: 4 bases; J trimming: 2 bases; junction bases outside the gene matches: 3. The CDR3 extends over 15 amino acids. Looked up from germline, CDR1 is SGHRS and CDR2 is YFSETQ. CDR3 coding DNA: TGCGCCAGCAGCACCGGGACTAGCGGGACCTACGAGCAGTACTTC. This encodes CASSTGTSGTYEQYF.

This clone appeared a few times. The chain combines TRBV5-4 with TRBJ1-6; the D is unclear. V lost 1 base, J lost 7 bases, and 3 bases lay in between. The germline V gene has CDR1 SGHNT and CDR2 YYREEE (reference sequence). This CDR3 has 12 amino acids. CDR3 DNA: TGTGCCAGCAGCTTGATGAATTCACCCCTCCACTTT. Residues: CASSLMNSPLHF.

The CDR3 protein is CASSLALGGEKLFF. Here the CDR3 DNA reads TGCGCCAGCAGCTTGGCCCTGGGTGGGGAAAAACTGTTTTTT. J is TRBJ1-4 and V is TRBV5-1; D gene uncertain. The ends were cut back, 0 bases at V and 8 bases at J, with 11 bases in the middle. This CDR3 has 14 amino acids. Germline values: CDR1 SGHRS, CDR2 YFSETQ. The complete variable domain, with remaining parts taken from reference TRBV5-1 and TRBJ1-4, reads KAGVTQTPRYLIKTRGQQVTLSCSPISGHRSVSWYQQTPGQGLQFLFEYFSETQRNKGNFPGRFSGRQFSNSRSEMNVSTLELGDSALYLCASSLALGGEKLFFGSGTQLSVL.